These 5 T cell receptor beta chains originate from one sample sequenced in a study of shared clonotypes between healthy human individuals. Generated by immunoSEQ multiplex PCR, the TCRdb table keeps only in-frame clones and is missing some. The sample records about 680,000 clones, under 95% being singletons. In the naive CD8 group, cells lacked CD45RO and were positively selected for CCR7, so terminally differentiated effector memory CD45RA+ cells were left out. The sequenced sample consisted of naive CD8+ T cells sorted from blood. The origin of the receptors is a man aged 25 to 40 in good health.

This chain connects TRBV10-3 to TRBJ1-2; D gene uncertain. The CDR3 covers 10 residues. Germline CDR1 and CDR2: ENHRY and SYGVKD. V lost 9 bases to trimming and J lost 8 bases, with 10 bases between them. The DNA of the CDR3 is TGTGCCATGTTTGATGGGGGCTACACCTTC. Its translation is CAMFDGGYTF.

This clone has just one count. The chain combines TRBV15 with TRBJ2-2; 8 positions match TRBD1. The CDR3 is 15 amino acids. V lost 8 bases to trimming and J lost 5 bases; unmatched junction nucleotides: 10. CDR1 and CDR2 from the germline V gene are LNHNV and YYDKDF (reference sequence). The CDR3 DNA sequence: TGTGCCACCTCAGGAGGACAGGGTGGGACCGGGGAGCTGTTTTTT. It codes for CATSGGQGGTGELFF.

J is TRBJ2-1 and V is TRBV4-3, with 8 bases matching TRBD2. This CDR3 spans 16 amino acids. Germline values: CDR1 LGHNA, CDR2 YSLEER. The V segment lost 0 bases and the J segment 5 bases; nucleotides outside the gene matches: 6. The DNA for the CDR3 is TGCGCCAGCAGCCAAGATTGGACTAGCCGGGACAATGAGCAGTTCTTC. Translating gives CASSQDWTSRDNEQFF.

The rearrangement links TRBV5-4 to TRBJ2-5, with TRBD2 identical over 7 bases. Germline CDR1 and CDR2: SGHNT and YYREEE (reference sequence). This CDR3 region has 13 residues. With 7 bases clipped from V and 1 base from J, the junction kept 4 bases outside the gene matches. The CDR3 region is CASGGEVQETQYF. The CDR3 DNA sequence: TGTGCCAGCGGGGGGGAGGTCCAAGAGACCCAGTACTTC. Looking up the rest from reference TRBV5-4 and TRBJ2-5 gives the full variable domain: ETGVTQSPTHLIKTRGQQVTLRCSSQSGHNTVSWYQQALGQGPQFIFQYYREEENGRGNFPPRFSGLQFPNYSSELNVNALELDDSALYLCASGGEVQETQYFGPGTRLLVL.

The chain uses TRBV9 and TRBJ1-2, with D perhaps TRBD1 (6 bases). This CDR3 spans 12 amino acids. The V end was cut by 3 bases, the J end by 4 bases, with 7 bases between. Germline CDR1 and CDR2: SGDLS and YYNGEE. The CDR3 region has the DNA TGTGCCAGCAGCGCACAGGGCTATGGCTACACCTTC. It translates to CASSAQGYGYTF.